This entry is about one T cell receptor beta chain. Its target is unknown. People who had autoimmune disease history or systemic immunosuppression were excluded. This specimen comes from a study of OX40 agonist ivuxolimab in advanced cancers. Study-wide results and caveats: Some nonresponders likewise displayed low normalized T-cell clonal expansion. There was clonal expansion of CD4+ and CD8+ blood T cells by week 6 at 0.1 to 3.0 mg/kg. Some of the lowest clonal expansion was seen in partial responders at 0.1-3.0 mg/kg.

CDR1 and CDR2 from the germline V gene are SNHLY and FYNNEI. With 5 bases removed from V and 1 base from J, the gap between germline ends came to 10 bases. The CDR3 consists of 14 residues. Here immunoSEQ multiplex PCR was the method, and the copy in TCRdb shows in-frame clones only, minus some. The table records tens of thousands of clones, over 90% of them present only once. The specimen comprised CD4+ or CD8+ T cells sorted from blood, sampled in a trial of the OX40 agonist ivuxolimab. This TCR was sampled from an adult with an advanced solid tumor such as melanoma, head and neck, liver or kidney cancer. The chain combines TRBV2 with TRBJ2-3; D not resolved. The CDR3, as DNA: TGTGCCAGCAGTTTCACGAAACGCACAGATACGCAGTATTTT. Translating gives CASSFTKRTDTQYF.